The rows below give T cell receptor beta chains drawn from one sample of a study of blood T cell repertoires in COVID-19. The data were produced by immunoSEQ multiplex PCR, yet TCRdb's version contains in-frame clones alone and is incomplete. Here the sample spans some 100,000 clones, 91% being singletons. The sequenced sample consisted of peripheral blood. The receptor set was obtained from a man over 45 with acute or convalescent COVID-19. Both conserved end residues are trimmed from each CDR3. A D gene is named only where the DNA matches it firmly.

j_call	d_call	v_call	cdr3_aa
TRBJ2-2	TRBD2	TRBV27	ASRGGGYTGELF
TRBJ2-4	TRBD1	TRBV10-3	AISPGTGGAGQY
TRBJ2-5	NA	TRBV21-1	ASSTSGGEETQY
TRBJ1-2	NA	TRBV12-3/TRBV12-4	ASSLGTVSGYT
TRBJ1-2	TRBD1	TRBV7-9	ASSSYRGSAGYT
TRBJ2-2	NA	TRBV6-2/TRBV6-3	ASSHRRGLF
TRBJ1-2	NA	TRBV27	ASSPRGAFHYGYT
TRBJ1-1	NA	TRBV19	ASSILQGRAF
TRBJ2-3	TRBD2	TRBV9	ASSVRLAGGESTDTQY
TRBJ1-6	NA	TRBV5-4	ASSPNRDSPLH
TRBJ1-5	NA	TRBV19	ASSSGILSNQPQH
TRBJ2-2	NA	TRBV15	ATSRDLRVLDTGELF
TRBJ1-1	NA	TRBV5-1	ASSSDMFREAF
TRBJ2-3	TRBD2	TRBV5-8	ASSSGTSGFTDTQY
TRBJ1-2	NA	TRBV19	ASSIPRPGYGYT
TRBJ1-1	NA	TRBV19	ASSIEATPNTEAF
TRBJ1-5	NA	TRBV6-1	ASSEQGRWSNQPQH